These T cell receptor beta chains were read from a single sample in a study of T-cell reconstitution after alpha-beta-depleted transplantation in children. TCRdb called the PCR reads again in MiXCR, with one record for every CDR3 protein. In the table there are 440,000 or so distinct CDR3 sequences, approximately 41% of which are singletons. Source: PBMCs, taken before TCRalphabeta/CD19-depleted stem cell transplant. Receptors originate from a girl aged 2 to 10 with aplastic anemia, due to receive a stem cell transplant. The CDR3 runs from the conserved cysteine through the conserved F or W. The D gene is left open where the match is weak. Only some rows state a clone size, as once, few, many or a class for expanded clones.

clone size: NA; V gene: TRBV7-8; J gene: TRBJ2-3; D gene: NA; CDR3 DNA: TGTGCCAGCAGCCTCCCCAGCGGGTGGGTCCCAGATACGCAGTATTTT; CDR3 protein: CASSLPSGWVPDTQYF
clone size: NA; V gene: TRBV3-1; J gene: TRBJ2-5; D gene: NA; CDR3 DNA: TGTGCCAGCAGCCAAGAATTTAGGACTTGGTACTTC; CDR3 protein: CASSQEFRTWYF
clone size: many; V gene: TRBV19; J gene: TRBJ2-1; D gene: TRBD2; CDR3 DNA: TGTGCCAGTAGTCCGTCTAGCGGGTGGGGCGATGAGCAGTTCTTC; CDR3 protein: CASSPSSGWGDEQFF
clone size: NA; V gene: TRBV29-1; J gene: TRBJ2-7; D gene: TRBD1; CDR3 DNA: TGCAGCGTTGAAGGTTTGACAGGGGGCACCTACGAGCAGTACTTC; CDR3 protein: CSVEGLTGGTYEQYF
clone size: many; V gene: TRBV3-1; J gene: TRBJ1-1; D gene: NA; CDR3 DNA: TGTGCCAGCAGCCAAGAAAAGGCCGGGGGCACTGAAGCTTTCTTT; CDR3 protein: CASSQEKAGGTEAFF
clone size: NA; V gene: TRBV12-3/TRBV12-4; J gene: TRBJ2-7; D gene: NA; CDR3 DNA: TGTGCCAGCAGGCCCCGGGTCTCTACCTACGAGCAGTACTTC; CDR3 protein: CASRPRVSTYEQYF
clone size: NA; V gene: TRBV6-2/TRBV6-3; J gene: TRBJ1-1; D gene: NA; CDR3 DNA: TGTGCCAGCAGTTACGTATCGGTGACTGAAGCTTTCTTT; CDR3 protein: CASSYVSVTEAFF
clone size: NA; V gene: TRBV20-1; J gene: TRBJ2-1; D gene: NA; CDR3 DNA: TGCAGTGCTAGAAAAACCGGGGCTCGCACGAACAATGAGCAGTTCTTC; CDR3 protein: CSARKTGARTNNEQFF
clone size: NA; V gene: TRBV24-1; J gene: TRBJ2-2; D gene: TRBD2; CDR3 DNA: TGTGCCACCAGTGATCCCCTCTTAGCGGGAGCAAACACCGGGGAGCTGTTTTTT; CDR3 protein: CATSDPLLAGANTGELFF
clone size: few; V gene: TRBV20-1; J gene: TRBJ2-7; D gene: TRBD2; CDR3 DNA: TGCAGTGCTAATCCCCGACTAGCTCTATCCTACGAGCAGTACTTC; CDR3 protein: CSANPRLALSYEQYF
clone size: NA; V gene: TRBV7-2; J gene: TRBJ1-1; D gene: TRBD1; CDR3 DNA: TGTGCCACCCGGCCGAGGGGGCCAAGGAACACTGAAGCTTTCTTT; CDR3 protein: CATRPRGPRNTEAFF
clone size: once; V gene: TRBV12-3/TRBV12-4; J gene: TRBJ1-4; D gene: NA; CDR3 DNA: TGTGCCAGCAGTTCATTTCCGGGGGGCGCTTACGAAAAACTGTTTTTT; CDR3 protein: CASSSFPGGAYEKLFF
clone size: many; V gene: TRBV7-3; J gene: TRBJ2-4; D gene: NA; CDR3 DNA: TGTGCCAGCAGCTTATTTGCCGATGCCAAAAACATTCAGTACTTC; CDR3 protein: CASSLFADAKNIQYF
clone size: NA; V gene: TRBV7-6; J gene: TRBJ2-7; D gene: NA; CDR3 DNA: TGTGCCAGCAGCTTAGGTGGACGGGGAGCCTACGAGCAGTACTTC; CDR3 protein: CASSLGGRGAYEQYF
clone size: NA; V gene: TRBV7-8; J gene: TRBJ2-5; D gene: NA; CDR3 DNA: TGTGCCAGCAGCGACGGAACGATTGAGACCCAGTACTTC; CDR3 protein: CASSDGTIETQYF
clone size: NA; V gene: TRBV5-1; J gene: TRBJ2-1; D gene: TRBD2; CDR3 DNA: TGCGCCAGCAGCTTCACTCGACTAGCGGCCAACAATGAGCAGTTCTTC; CDR3 protein: CASSFTRLAANNEQFF
clone size: NA; V gene: TRBV7-9; J gene: TRBJ2-5; D gene: TRBD2; CDR3 DNA: TGTGCCAGCAGCTTAGCGGGGAGGGATCAAGAGACCCAGTACTTC; CDR3 protein: CASSLAGRDQETQYF
clone size: NA; V gene: TRBV12-3/TRBV12-4; J gene: TRBJ2-3; D gene: NA; CDR3 DNA: TGTGCCAGCAGTTTAATATTGTCCGGGGGCTTTGTCCCAGATACGCAGTATTTT; CDR3 protein: CASSLILSGGFVPDTQYF
clone size: NA; V gene: TRBV7-2; J gene: TRBJ2-7; D gene: TRBD1; CDR3 DNA: TGTGCCAGCAGCCAACCGGGACAGACCTACGAGCAGTACTTC; CDR3 protein: CASSQPGQTYEQYF
clone size: few; V gene: TRBV20-1; J gene: TRBJ1-5; D gene: NA; CDR3 DNA: TGCAGTGCTAGAACGGGAGGGAGCAATCAGCCCCAGCATTTT; CDR3 protein: CSARTGGSNQPQHF
clone size: NA; V gene: TRBV18; J gene: TRBJ2-5; D gene: NA; CDR3 DNA: TGTGCCAGCTCAGGGACCGCCACTCCCCTTCAAGAGACCCAGTACTTC; CDR3 protein: CASSGTATPLQETQYF
clone size: NA; V gene: TRBV7-7; J gene: TRBJ2-6; D gene: NA; CDR3 DNA: TGTGCCAGCAGCCGGATAGGGGCCAACGTCCTGACTTTC; CDR3 protein: CASSRIGANVLTF
clone size: NA; V gene: TRBV15; J gene: TRBJ2-3; D gene: NA; CDR3 DNA: TGTGCCACCAGCAGAGCGGACGGCACAGATACGCAGTATTTT; CDR3 protein: CATSRADGTDTQYF
clone size: NA; V gene: TRBV6-1; J gene: TRBJ2-1; D gene: NA; CDR3 DNA: TGTGCCAGCAGTGTAAAGCGAGTTTACAATGAGCAGTTCTTC; CDR3 protein: CASSVKRVYNEQFF
clone size: NA; V gene: TRBV5-1; J gene: TRBJ2-1; D gene: TRBD2; CDR3 DNA: TGCGCCAGCAGCTTGGAGCGGGGGGGCTTGAATGAGCAGTTCTTC; CDR3 protein: CASSLERGGLNEQFF
clone size: NA; V gene: TRBV29-1; J gene: TRBJ2-1; D gene: TRBD2; CDR3 DNA: TGCAGCGTTCCCTGGACTAGGCATAATGAGCAGTTCTTC; CDR3 protein: CSVPWTRHNEQFF
clone size: NA; V gene: TRBV6-5; J gene: TRBJ1-2; D gene: NA; CDR3 DNA: TGTGCCAGCAGTTACTTTGGGGGGCGAGCGGGCTACACCTTC; CDR3 protein: CASSYFGGRAGYTF
clone size: NA; V gene: TRBV5-5; J gene: TRBJ2-1; D gene: NA; CDR3 DNA: TGTGCCAGCAGCTTGTTTAAGCAGTTCTTC; CDR3 protein: CASSLFKQFF
clone size: NA; V gene: TRBV12-3/TRBV12-4; J gene: TRBJ2-7; D gene: NA; CDR3 DNA: TGTGCCAGCAGTATGGGACAATTTATCTACGAGCAGTACTTC; CDR3 protein: CASSMGQFIYEQYF
clone size: NA; V gene: TRBV6-5; J gene: TRBJ2-7; D gene: TRBD1; CDR3 DNA: TGTGCCAGCAGTTACCGCCGACAGGGATCCTACGAGCAGTACTTC; CDR3 protein: CASSYRRQGSYEQYF
clone size: NA; V gene: TRBV18; J gene: TRBJ2-4; D gene: TRBD1; CDR3 DNA: TGTGCCAGCCTTCGGACAGGGGACAAAAACATTCAGTACTTC; CDR3 protein: CASLRTGDKNIQYF
clone size: many; V gene: TRBV25-1; J gene: TRBJ2-5; D gene: NA; CDR3 DNA: TGTGCCAGCAGTGGCAAATCACAAATGCGGGGGACCCAGTACTTC; CDR3 protein: CASSGKSQMRGTQYF
clone size: NA; V gene: TRBV19; J gene: TRBJ2-7; D gene: TRBD1; CDR3 DNA: TGTGCCAGTAGTCAATGGGCAGGACAGGGTACTTACGAGCAGTACTTC; CDR3 protein: CASSQWAGQGTYEQYF
clone size: NA; V gene: TRBV7-9; J gene: TRBJ1-6; D gene: NA; CDR3 DNA: TGTGCCAGCAGCACTCACGACTTTCAGGGTTCTGGATCACCCCTCCACTTT; CDR3 protein: CASSTHDFQGSGSPLHF
clone size: NA; V gene: TRBV12-5; J gene: TRBJ2-1; D gene: TRBD2; CDR3 DNA: TGTGCTAGGGAAACCGGGACTAGCGGGAGGGCCGTCAATGAGCAGTTCTTC; CDR3 protein: CARETGTSGRAVNEQFF
clone size: many; V gene: TRBV20-1; J gene: TRBJ1-1; D gene: NA; CDR3 DNA: TGCAGTGCTAGAGATCGCGGAGTACACATGAACACTGAAGCTTTCTTT; CDR3 protein: CSARDRGVHMNTEAFF